This T cell receptor (beta chain) was retrieved from a study of blood T cell repertoires in COVID-19. Turning to the study itself: Italy, Spain and the United States were the sources of the convalescent and acute COVID-19 samples.

This clone was seen a single time. Different DNA sequences within this sample yield the same CDR3. TCRdb's table, derived via immunoSEQ multiplex PCR, lists solely in-frame clones and lacks some. Here the sample spans about 200,000 clones, over 70% being singletons. What was sequenced was peripheral blood. The TCR originated in a woman in her 70s with acute or convalescent COVID-19.

The CDR3 protein is CASSPGTSGSTDTQYF. The CDR3 DNA sequence: TGTGCCAGCTCACCCGGGACTAGCGGAAGCACAGATACGCAGTATTTT. The genes are TRBV18 and TRBJ2-3, with 11 bases aligning to TRBD2. The CDR3 sequence is 16 residues long. The V segment lost 3 bases and the J segment 0 bases; nucleotides outside the gene matches: 2. The V gene's germline CDR1 is KGHSH and CDR2 LQKENI.